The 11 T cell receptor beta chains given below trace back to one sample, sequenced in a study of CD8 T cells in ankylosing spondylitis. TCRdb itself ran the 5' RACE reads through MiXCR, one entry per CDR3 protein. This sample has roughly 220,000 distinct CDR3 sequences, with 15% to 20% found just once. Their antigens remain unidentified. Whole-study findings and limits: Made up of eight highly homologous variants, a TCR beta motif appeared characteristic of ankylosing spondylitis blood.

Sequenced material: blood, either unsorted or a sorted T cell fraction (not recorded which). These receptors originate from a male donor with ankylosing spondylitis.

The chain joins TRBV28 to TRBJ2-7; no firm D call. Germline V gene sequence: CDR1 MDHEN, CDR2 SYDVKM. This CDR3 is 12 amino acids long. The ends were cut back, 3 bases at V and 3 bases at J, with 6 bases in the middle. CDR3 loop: CASSFKSYEQYF. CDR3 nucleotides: TGTGCCAGCAGTTTCAAAAGCTACGAGCAGTACTTC.

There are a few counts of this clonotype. Here the CDR3 reads CASREAGARGYNEQFF. CDR3 DNA sequence: TGTGCCAGCAGGGAAGCGGGCGCAAGGGGGTACAATGAGCAGTTCTTC. The chain carries TRBV12-3 or TRBV12-4 and TRBJ2-1, with D perhaps matching TRBD1 or TRBD2 (6 bases each). This CDR3 contains 16 residues. Between the trimmed V and J ends, which lost 6 bases and 4 bases, there was a span of 19 bases.

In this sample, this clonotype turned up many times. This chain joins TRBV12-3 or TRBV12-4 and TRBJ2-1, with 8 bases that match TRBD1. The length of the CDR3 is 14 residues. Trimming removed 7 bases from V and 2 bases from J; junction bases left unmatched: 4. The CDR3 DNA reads TGTGCCAGCACCCTGACAGGGGCCTACAATGAGCAGTTCTTC. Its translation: CASTLTGAYNEQFF.

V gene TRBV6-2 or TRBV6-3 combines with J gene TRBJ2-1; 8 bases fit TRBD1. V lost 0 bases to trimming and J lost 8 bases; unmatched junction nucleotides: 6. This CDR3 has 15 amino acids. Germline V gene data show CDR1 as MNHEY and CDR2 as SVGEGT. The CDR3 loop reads CASSYSTLTGDEQFF. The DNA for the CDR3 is TGTGCCAGCAGTTACTCGACTTTGACAGGGGATGAGCAGTTCTTC.

The CDR3: CASSLIGQGTTYEQYF. For the CDR3, the DNA is TGTGCCAGCAGTTTAATTGGACAGGGAACGACCTACGAGCAGTACTTC. The chain employs TRBV27 and TRBJ2-7; 8 nucleotides agree with TRBD1. The CDR3 is 16 amino acids. The V segment lost 2 bases and the J segment 2 bases; nucleotides outside the gene matches: 8. Germline lookup yields CDR1 MNHEY and CDR2 SMNVEV (reference sequence).

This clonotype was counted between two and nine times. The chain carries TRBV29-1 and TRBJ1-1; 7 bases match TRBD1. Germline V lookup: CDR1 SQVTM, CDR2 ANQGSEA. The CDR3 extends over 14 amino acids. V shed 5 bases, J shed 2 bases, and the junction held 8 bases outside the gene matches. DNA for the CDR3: TGCAGCGTTCCAAACAGGGGACGAAACACTGAAGCTTTCTTT. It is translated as CSVPNRGRNTEAFF.

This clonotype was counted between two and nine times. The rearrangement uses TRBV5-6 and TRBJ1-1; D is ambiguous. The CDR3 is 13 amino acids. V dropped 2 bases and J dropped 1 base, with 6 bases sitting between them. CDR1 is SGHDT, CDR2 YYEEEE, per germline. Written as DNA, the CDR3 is TGTGCCAGCAGCTTCGTCGGGAACACTGAAGCTTTCTTT. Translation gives CASSFVGNTEAFF.

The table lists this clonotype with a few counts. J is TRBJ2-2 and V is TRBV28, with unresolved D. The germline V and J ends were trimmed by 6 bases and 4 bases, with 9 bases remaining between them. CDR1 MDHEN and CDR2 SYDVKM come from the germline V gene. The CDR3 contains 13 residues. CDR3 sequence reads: CASRTLTTGELFF. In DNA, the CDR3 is TGTGCCAGCAGAACACTAACCACCGGGGAGCTGTTTTTT.

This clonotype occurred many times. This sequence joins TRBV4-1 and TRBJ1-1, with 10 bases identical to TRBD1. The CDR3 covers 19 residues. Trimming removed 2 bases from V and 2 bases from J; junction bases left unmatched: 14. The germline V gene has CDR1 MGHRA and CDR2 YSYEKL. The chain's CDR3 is CASSQRNTMTGGLNTEAFF. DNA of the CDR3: TGCGCCAGCAGCCAAAGGAACACCATGACAGGGGGCCTCAACACTGAAGCTTTCTTT.

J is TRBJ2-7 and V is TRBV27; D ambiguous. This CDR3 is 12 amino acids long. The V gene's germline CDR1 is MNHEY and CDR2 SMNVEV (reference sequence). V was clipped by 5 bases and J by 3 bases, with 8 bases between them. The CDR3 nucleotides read TGTGCCAGCAGTGACGGCGGCTACGAGCAGTACTTC. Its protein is CASSDGGYEQYF.

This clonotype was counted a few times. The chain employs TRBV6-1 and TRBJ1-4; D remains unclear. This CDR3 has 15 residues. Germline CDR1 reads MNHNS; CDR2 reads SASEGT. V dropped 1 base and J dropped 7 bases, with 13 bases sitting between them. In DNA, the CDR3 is TGTGCCAGCAGTGAAGACCTACCAACGGTTGAAAAACTGTTTTTT. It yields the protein CASSEDLPTVEKLFF.